These T cell receptor beta chains were read from a single sample in a study of OX40 agonist ivuxolimab in advanced cancers. The data were produced by immunoSEQ multiplex PCR, yet TCRdb's version contains in-frame clones alone and is incomplete. The sample carries 60,000 to 75,000 clones, roughly 88% recorded once. Specimen: CD4+ or CD8+ T cells sorted from blood, collected in a trial of the OX40 agonist ivuxolimab. These TCRs come from an adult with an advanced solid tumor such as melanoma, head and neck, liver or kidney cancer. CDR3s include the opening cysteine and the closing phenylalanine or tryptophan. D genes are given only for firm matches. Not all rows give a size; the values are once, few, many and, for expanded clones, a class.

cdr3_length | j_call | d_call | clone_size | v_call | cdr3_aa | cdr3_nt
12 | TRBJ2-1 | TRBD1 | NA | TRBV2 | CASRRQGQEQFF | TGTGCCAGCAGGCGACAGGGCCAAGAGCAGTTCTTC
15 | TRBJ2-1 | NA | NA | TRBV28 | CASSPAGKSGNEQFF | TGTGCCAGCAGTCCCGCAGGGAAGAGCGGAAATGAGCAGTTCTTC
14 | TRBJ1-1 | NA | NA | TRBV28 | CASTPTGQNTEAFF | TGTGCCAGCACCCCAACAGGGCAGAACACTGAAGCTTTCTTT
15 | TRBJ2-3 | TRBD2 | NA | TRBV28 | CASSRGGAGTDTQYF | TGTGCCAGCAGCCGCGGGGGGGCGGGGACAGATACGCAGTATTTT
12 | TRBJ2-7 | NA | NA | TRBV10-3 | CAIRDGDYEQYF | TGTGCCATCAGGGACGGCGACTACGAGCAGTACTTC
13 | TRBJ2-1 | TRBD2 | NA | TRBV29-1 | CSVGSSGSHEQFF | TGCAGCGTTGGGTCTAGCGGGAGTCATGAGCAGTTCTTC
13 | TRBJ2-5 | NA | once | TRBV5-1 | CASSFRSGETQYF | TGCGCCAGCAGCTTTAGGTCGGGGGAGACCCAGTACTTC
14 | TRBJ2-1 | NA | once | TRBV27 | CASSLMRPYNEQFF | TGTGCCAGCAGTTTGATGCGTCCCTACAATGAGCAGTTCTTC
16 | TRBJ2-3 | NA | NA | TRBV5-1 | CASSLEGGWGTDTQYF | TGCGCCAGCAGCTTGGAAGGGGGATGGGGCACAGATACGCAGTATTTT
14 | TRBJ1-3 | NA | NA | TRBV28 | CASSPHSAGNTIYF | TGTGCCAGCAGTCCCCACAGCGCTGGAAACACCATATATTTT
16 | TRBJ2-1 | NA | NA | TRBV5-1 | CASSLGLGTTYNEQFF | TGCGCCAGCAGCTTGGGCCTCGGTACCACCTACAATGAGCAGTTCTTC
13 | TRBJ2-5 | NA | once | TRBV11-3 | CASSLEEGETQYF | TGTGCCAGCAGCTTAGAGGAAGGGGAGACCCAGTACTTC
10 | TRBJ2-3 | NA | NA | TRBV6-5 | CASRQTKEYF | TGTGCCAGCAGACAGACTAAGGAGTATTTT
14 | TRBJ2-2 | NA | NA | TRBV11-2 | CASNWGANTGELFF | TGTGCCAGCAACTGGGGGGCGAACACCGGGGAGCTGTTTTTT
15 | TRBJ1-4 | NA | NA | TRBV6-5 | CASSPKGYGGGKLFF | TGTGCCAGCAGTCCAAAGGGCTACGGAGGGGGAAAACTGTTTTTT
14 | TRBJ1-2 | NA | NA | TRBV11-1 | CASSLAVSNYGYTF | TGTGCCAGCAGCTTAGCGGTCTCCAACTATGGCTACACCTTC
14 | TRBJ2-5 | NA | NA | TRBV11-2 | CASSGGAGRETQYF | TGTGCCAGCAGCGGCGGCGCAGGGAGGGAGACCCAGTACTTC
18 | TRBJ2-5 | TRBD2 | NA | TRBV6-1 | CASSEEVIAGGPWETQYF | TGTGCCAGCAGTGAAGAGGTGATAGCGGGGGGGCCTTGGGAGACCCAGTACTTC
13 | TRBJ1-5 | TRBD1 | NA | TRBV19 | CASTQGAGQPQHF | TGTGCCAGTACACAGGGGGCCGGGCAGCCCCAGCATTTT
15 | TRBJ2-5 | TRBD2 | NA | TRBV28 | CASTGPASGEETQYF | TGTGCCAGCACCGGCCCGGCTAGCGGTGAAGAGACCCAGTACTTC
17 | TRBJ2-2 | NA | NA | TRBV7-2 | CASSLDRAILYTGELFF | TGTGCCAGCAGCTTAGATCGGGCCATACTATACACCGGGGAGCTGTTTTTT
17 | TRBJ2-5 | TRBD2 | NA | TRBV11-2 | CASSLWLAGVRQETQYF | TGTGCCAGCAGCTTGTGGCTAGCGGGAGTCAGACAAGAGACCCAGTACTTC
15 | TRBJ2-5 | TRBD2 | NA | TRBV6-5 | CASRRSGGFQETQYF | TGTGCCAGCAGAAGAAGCGGGGGGTTCCAAGAGACCCAGTACTTC
14 | TRBJ1-5 | NA | few | TRBV19 | CASKNRDGNQPQHF | TGTGCCAGTAAGAATCGGGACGGCAATCAGCCCCAGCATTTT
16 | TRBJ2-3 | TRBD2 | NA | TRBV27 | CASSFARGGPTDTQYF | TGTGCCAGCAGTTTTGCGCGGGGGGGCCCGACAGATACGCAGTATTTT
14 | TRBJ2-3 | NA | NA | TRBV7-2 | CASSHMTSTDTQYF | TGTGCCAGCAGCCATATGACTAGCACAGATACGCAGTATTTT
17 | TRBJ2-3 | TRBD1 | NA | TRBV19 | CASAGTGALSRTDTQYF | TGTGCCAGTGCCGGGACAGGCGCCTTATCTCGCACAGATACGCAGTATTTT
13 | TRBJ1-2 | NA | few | TRBV2 | CASSSDSNYGYTF | TGTGCCAGCAGTAGCGACAGTAACTATGGCTACACCTTC
14 | TRBJ2-5 | NA | NA | TRBV5-1 | CASSRQGSQETQYF | TGCGCCAGCAGTCGTCAGGGGAGCCAAGAGACCCAGTACTTC
14 | TRBJ1-4 | TRBD1 | once | TRBV5-1 | CASSSMDRAEKLFF | TGCGCCAGCAGCTCCATGGACAGGGCTGAAAAACTGTTTTTT
15 | TRBJ1-5 | TRBD1 | NA | TRBV19 | CASSIGTVSNQPQHF | TGTGCCAGTAGTATCGGGACAGTTAGCAATCAGCCCCAGCATTTT
14 | TRBJ2-5 | TRBD1 | NA | TRBV10-3 | CATTRGGEQETQYF | TGTGCCACCACCAGAGGGGGCGAGCAAGAGACCCAGTACTTC
15 | TRBJ2-1 | TRBD2 | NA | TRBV9 | CASSKRDSSYNEQFF | TGTGCCAGCAGCAAGCGGGACTCCTCCTACAATGAGCAGTTCTTC
15 | TRBJ2-2 | TRBD1 | NA | TRBV19 | CASSMGTGIGGELFF | TGTGCCAGTAGTATGGGGACAGGGATCGGCGGGGAGCTGTTTTTT
14 | TRBJ2-7 | NA | NA | TRBV18 | CASSGRGLVYEQYF | TGTGCCAGCTCCGGCCGGGGTCTCGTCTACGAGCAGTACTTC